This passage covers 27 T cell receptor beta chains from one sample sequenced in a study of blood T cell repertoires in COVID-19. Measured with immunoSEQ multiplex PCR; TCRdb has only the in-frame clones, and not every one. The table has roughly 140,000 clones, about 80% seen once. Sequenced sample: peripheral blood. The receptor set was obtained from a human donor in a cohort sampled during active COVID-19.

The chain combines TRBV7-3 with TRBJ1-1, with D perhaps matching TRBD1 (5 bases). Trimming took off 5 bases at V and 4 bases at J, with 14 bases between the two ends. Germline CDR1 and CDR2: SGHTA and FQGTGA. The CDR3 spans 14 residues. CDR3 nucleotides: TGTGCCAGCAGCACACAGGCATTCGGCACTGAAGCTTTCTTT. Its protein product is CASSTQAFGTEAFF.

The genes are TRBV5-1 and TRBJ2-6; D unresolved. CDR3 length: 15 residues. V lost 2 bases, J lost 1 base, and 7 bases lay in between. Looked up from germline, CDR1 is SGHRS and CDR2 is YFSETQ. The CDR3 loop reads CASSFTLSGANVLTF. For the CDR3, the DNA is TGCGCCAGCAGCTTTACCCTATCTGGGGCCAACGTCCTGACTTTC.

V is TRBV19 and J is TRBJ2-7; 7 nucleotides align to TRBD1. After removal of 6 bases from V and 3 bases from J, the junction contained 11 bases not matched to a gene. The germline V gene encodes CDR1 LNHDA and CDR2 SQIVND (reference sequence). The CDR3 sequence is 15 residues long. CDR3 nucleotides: TGTGCCAGTAGCCCATCCGGGACAGCGTTCTACGAGCAGTACTTC. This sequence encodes CASSPSGTAFYEQYF.

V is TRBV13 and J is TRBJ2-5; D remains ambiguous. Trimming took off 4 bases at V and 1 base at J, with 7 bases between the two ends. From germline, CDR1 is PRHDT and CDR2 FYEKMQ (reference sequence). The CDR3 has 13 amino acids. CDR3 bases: TGTGCCAGCAGCTGGGCCTTCCAAGAGACCCAGTACTTC. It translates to CASSWAFQETQYF.

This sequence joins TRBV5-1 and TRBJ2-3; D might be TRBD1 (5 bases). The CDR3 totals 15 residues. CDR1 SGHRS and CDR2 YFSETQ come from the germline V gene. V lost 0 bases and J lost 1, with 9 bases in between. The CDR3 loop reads CASSLGDRRTDTQYF. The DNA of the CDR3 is TGCGCCAGCAGCTTGGGCGACAGACGCACAGATACGCAGTATTTT.

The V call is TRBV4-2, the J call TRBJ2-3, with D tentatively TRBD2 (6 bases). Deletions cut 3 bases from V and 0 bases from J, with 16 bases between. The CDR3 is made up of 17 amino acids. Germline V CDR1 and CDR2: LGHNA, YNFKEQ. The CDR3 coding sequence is TGTGCCAGCAGCCAGACCCTTGCGGGGCCTAGCACAGATACGCAGTATTTT. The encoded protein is CASSQTLAGPSTDTQYF.

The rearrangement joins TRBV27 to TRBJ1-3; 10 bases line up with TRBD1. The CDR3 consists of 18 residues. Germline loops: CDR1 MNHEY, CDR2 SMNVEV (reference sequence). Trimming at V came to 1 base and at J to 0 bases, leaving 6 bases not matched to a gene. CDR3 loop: CASSLYGDRGNSGNTIYF. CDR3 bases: TGTGCCAGCAGTTTATACGGGGACAGGGGTAACTCTGGAAACACCATATATTTT.

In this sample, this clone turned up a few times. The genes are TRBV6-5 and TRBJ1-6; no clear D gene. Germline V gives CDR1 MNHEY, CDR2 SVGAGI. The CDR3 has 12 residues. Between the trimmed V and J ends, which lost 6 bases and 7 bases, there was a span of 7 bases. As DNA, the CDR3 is TGTGCCAGCAGCCTCGGGAATTCACCCCTCCACTTT. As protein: CASSLGNSPLHF.

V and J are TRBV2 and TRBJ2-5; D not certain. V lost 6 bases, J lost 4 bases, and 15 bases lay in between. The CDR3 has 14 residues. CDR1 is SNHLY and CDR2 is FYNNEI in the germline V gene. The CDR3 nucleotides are TGTGCCAGCAGGGAAAGACTCTTAATAGAGACCCAGTACTTC. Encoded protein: CASRERLLIETQYF.

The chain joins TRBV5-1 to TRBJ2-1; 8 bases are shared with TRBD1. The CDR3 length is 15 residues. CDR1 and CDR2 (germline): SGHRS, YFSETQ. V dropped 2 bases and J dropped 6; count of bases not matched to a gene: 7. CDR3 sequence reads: CASSFGSGQVNEQFF. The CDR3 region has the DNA TGCGCCAGCAGCTTTGGTTCGGGACAGGTCAATGAGCAGTTCTTC.

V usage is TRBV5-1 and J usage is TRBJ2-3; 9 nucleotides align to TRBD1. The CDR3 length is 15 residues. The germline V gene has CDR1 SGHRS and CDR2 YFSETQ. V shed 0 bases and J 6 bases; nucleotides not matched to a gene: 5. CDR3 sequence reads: CASSLVGDRVDTQYF. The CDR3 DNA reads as TGCGCCAGCAGCTTGGTCGGGGACAGGGTTGATACGCAGTATTTT.

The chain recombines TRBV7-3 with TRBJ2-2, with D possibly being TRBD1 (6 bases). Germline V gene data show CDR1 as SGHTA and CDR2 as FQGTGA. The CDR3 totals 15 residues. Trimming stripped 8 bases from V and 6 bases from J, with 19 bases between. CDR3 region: CASGTRQGKAGELFF. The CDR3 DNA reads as TGTGCCAGCGGAACGCGGCAGGGGAAGGCCGGGGAGCTGTTTTTT.

CDR3 residues: CIPGSEPQHF. The CDR3 DNA follows: TGTATCCCAGGGTCCGAGCCCCAGCATTTT. The rearrangement joins TRBV7-9 to TRBJ1-5, with D maybe TRBD1 (5 bases). The length of the CDR3 is 10 residues. In germline, CDR1 is SEHNR, CDR2 FQNEAQ (reference sequence).

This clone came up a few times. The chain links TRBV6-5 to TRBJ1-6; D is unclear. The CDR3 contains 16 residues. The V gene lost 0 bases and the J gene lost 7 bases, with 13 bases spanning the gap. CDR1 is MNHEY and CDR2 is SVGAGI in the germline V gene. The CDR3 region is CASSYSGYIPNSPLHF. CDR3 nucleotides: TGTGCCAGCAGTTACTCGGGCTATATCCCGAATTCACCCCTCCACTTT.

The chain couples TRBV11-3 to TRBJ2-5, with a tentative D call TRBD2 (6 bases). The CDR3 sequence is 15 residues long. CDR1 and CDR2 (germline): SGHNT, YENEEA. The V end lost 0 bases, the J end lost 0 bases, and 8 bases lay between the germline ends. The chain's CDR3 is CASSLDAGNQETQYF. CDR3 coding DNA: TGTGCCAGCAGCTTAGATGCGGGGAACCAAGAGACCCAGTACTTC.

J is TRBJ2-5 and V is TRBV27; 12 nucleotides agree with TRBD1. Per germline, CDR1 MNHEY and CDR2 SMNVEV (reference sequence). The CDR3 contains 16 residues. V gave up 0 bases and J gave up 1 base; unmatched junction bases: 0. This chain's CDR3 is CASSLSGQGAQETQYF. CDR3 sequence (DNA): TGTGCCAGCAGTTTATCGGGACAGGGGGCCCAAGAGACCCAGTACTTC.

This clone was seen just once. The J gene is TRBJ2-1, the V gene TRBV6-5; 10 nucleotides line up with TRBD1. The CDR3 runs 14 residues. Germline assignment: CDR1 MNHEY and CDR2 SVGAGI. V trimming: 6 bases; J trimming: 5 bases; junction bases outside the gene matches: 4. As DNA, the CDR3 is TGTGCCAGCAGAGCCGGGACAGGGGACAATGAGCAGTTCTTC. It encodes CASRAGTGDNEQFF.

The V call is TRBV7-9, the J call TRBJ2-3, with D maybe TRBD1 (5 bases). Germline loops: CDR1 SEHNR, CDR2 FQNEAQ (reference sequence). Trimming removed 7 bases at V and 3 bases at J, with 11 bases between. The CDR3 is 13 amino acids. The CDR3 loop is CASNVQGTDTQYF. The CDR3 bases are TGTGCCAGCAATGTCCAGGGAACAGATACGCAGTATTTT.

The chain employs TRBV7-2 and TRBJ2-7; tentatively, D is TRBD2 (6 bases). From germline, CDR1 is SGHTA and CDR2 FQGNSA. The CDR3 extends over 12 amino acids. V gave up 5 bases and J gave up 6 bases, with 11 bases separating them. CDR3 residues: CASSPQGLEQYF. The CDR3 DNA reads TGTGCCAGCAGCCCCCAGGGACTCGAGCAGTACTTC.

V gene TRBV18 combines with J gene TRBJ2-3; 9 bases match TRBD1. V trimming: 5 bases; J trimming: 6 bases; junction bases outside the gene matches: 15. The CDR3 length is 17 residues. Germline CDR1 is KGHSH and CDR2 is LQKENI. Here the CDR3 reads CASSARAGTGYMDTQYF. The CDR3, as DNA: TGTGCCAGCTCAGCACGTGCCGGGACAGGGTATATGGATACGCAGTATTTT.

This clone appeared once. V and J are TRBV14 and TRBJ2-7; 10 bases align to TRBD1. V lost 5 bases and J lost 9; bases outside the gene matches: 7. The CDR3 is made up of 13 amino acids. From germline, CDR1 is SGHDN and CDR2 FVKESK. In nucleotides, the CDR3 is TGTGCCAGCAGCAAGGGACAGGGGAGCGCGCAGTACTTC. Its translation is CASSKGQGSAQYF.

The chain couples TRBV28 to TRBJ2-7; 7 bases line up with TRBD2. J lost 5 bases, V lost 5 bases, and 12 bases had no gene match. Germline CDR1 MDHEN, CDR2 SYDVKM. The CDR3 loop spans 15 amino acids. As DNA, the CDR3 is TGTGCCAGCAGTGGGAGGGACCTGGCGGCCCACGAGCAGTACTTC. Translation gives CASSGRDLAAHEQYF.

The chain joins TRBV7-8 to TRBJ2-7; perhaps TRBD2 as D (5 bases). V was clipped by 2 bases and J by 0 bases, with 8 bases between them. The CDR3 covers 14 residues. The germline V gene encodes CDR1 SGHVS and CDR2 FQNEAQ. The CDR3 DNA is TGTGCCAGCAGCTTAAGAGAGGGCTCCTACGAGCAGTACTTC. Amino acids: CASSLREGSYEQYF.

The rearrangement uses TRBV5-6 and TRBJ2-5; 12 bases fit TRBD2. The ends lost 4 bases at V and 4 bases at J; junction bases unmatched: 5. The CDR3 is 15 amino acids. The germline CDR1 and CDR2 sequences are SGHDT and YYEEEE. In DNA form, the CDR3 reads TGTGCCAGCAGCCCCCTAGCGGGGGGGCGAGAGACCCAGTACTTC. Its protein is CASSPLAGGRETQYF.

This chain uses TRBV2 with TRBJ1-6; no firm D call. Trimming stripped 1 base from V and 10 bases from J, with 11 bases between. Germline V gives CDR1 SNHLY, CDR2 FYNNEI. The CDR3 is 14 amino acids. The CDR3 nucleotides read TGTGCCAGCAGTGAAGACAGTTCCTTATCACCCCTCCACTTT. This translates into CASSEDSSLSPLHF.

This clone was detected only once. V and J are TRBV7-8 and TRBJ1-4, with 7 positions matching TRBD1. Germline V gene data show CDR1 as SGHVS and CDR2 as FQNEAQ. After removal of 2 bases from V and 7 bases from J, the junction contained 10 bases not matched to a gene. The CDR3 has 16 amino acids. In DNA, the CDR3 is TGTGCCAGCAGCTTATCCCCGACAGGGCGTCGTGAAAAACTGTTTTTT. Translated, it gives CASSLSPTGRREKLFF.

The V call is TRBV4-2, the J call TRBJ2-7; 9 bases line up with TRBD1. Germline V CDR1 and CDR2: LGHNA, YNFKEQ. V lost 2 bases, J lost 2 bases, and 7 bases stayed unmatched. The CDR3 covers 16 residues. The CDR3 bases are TGTGCCAGCAGCCAACCGGACAGGGGTAGCACCTACGAGCAGTACTTC. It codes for CASSQPDRGSTYEQYF.